Presented here are 10 T cell receptor beta chains from one specimen sequenced in a study of blood T cells in healthy people across ages. It was with a sample-barcoded 5' primer and a J-beta primer mix that a second PCR of roughly 6 to 11 cycles was run. Using its own MiXCR run on the 5' RACE reads, TCRdb lists one record per CDR3 protein. The sample lists about 280,000 distinct CDR3 sequences, roughly 26% occurring once. The sequenced sample was blood. The origin of the receptors is a woman aged 65 to 85 in good health.

CDR3: CSVDTGANTGELFF. CDR3 nucleotide sequence: TGCAGCGTTGATACAGGGGCGAACACCGGGGAGCTGTTTTTT. The chain is built from TRBV29-1 and TRBJ2-2; TRBD1 matches at 7 bases. Looked up from germline, CDR1 is SQVTM and CDR2 is ANQGSEA. Germline trimming cut 3 bases from V and 0 bases from J; bases unmatched to any gene: 1. The CDR3 runs 14 residues.

This clonotype was seen more than once but under ten times. The rearrangement joins TRBV20-1 to TRBJ1-3, with a weak D call TRBD1 (6 bases). The ends were cut back, 4 bases at V and 4 bases at J, with 14 bases in the middle. The CDR3 is 14 amino acids. Germline V gene data show CDR1 as DFQATT and CDR2 as SNEGSKA (reference sequence). CDR3 nucleotide sequence: TGCAGTGCTACCCCTGGGGGGCCAGGAAACACCATATATTTT. It is translated as CSATPGGPGNTIYF.

This clonotype occurred many times. The V gene is TRBV7-8, the J gene TRBJ2-1; 8 bases fit TRBD2. V trimming: 2 bases; J trimming: 13 bases; junction bases outside the gene matches: 4. The CDR3 has 12 residues. CDR1 SGHVS and CDR2 FQNEAQ come from the germline V gene. The CDR3 region is CASSLKGTRQFF. In DNA, the CDR3 is TGTGCCAGCAGCTTAAAAGGGACTAGACAGTTCTTC.

This chain connects TRBV20-1 to TRBJ2-5; 7 bases match TRBD2. J was trimmed by 11 bases and V by 1 base; bases with no gene match: 13. Germline assignment: CDR1 DFQATT and CDR2 SNEGSKA (reference sequence). The CDR3 totals 14 residues. The CDR3 DNA follows: TGCAGTGCTAGAGGGACGACTCTAGCGCGGGAGCAGTACTTC. Residues: CSARGTTLAREQYF.

This clonotype has at least ten counts. The gene calls are TRBV4-3 and TRBJ2-1; no firm D call. The CDR3 sequence is 15 residues long. Germline V gives CDR1 LGHNA, CDR2 YSLEER. The V and J ends lost 0 bases and 0 bases respectively, with 6 bases between them. CDR3 DNA: TGCGCCAGCAGCCAAGAACCGAGCTCCTACAATGAGCAGTTCTTC. Residues: CASSQEPSSYNEQFF.

This chain joins TRBV12-3 or TRBV12-4 and TRBJ1-1, with 9 bases fitting TRBD1. V gave up 6 bases and J gave up 8 bases; unmatched junction bases: 16. There are 16 residues in the CDR3. The CDR3 nucleotides read TGTGCCAGCAGAAACAGGGGGCGCATGGTTCGGTGGGAAGCTTTCTTT. It specifies CASRNRGRMVRWEAFF.

V is TRBV7-2 and J is TRBJ2-7; D ambiguous. CDR3 length: 12 amino acids. V was shortened by 2 bases and J by 4 bases, with 6 bases between the two germline ends. Germline V gene data show CDR1 as SGHTA and CDR2 as FQGNSA. The DNA of the CDR3 is TGTGCCAGCAGCTTAAATGTGTACGAGCAGTACTTC. It codes for CASSLNVYEQYF.

The chain uses TRBV12-3 or TRBV12-4 and TRBJ2-2, with 7 nucleotides matching TRBD1. Germline trimming cut 6 bases from V and 7 bases from J; bases unmatched to any gene: 5. The length of the CDR3 is 13 residues. For the CDR3, the DNA is TGTGCCAGCAGGTCACAGGGGAACGGGGAGCTGTTTTTT. This gives the protein CASRSQGNGELFF.

The sample holds many counts of this clonotype. The chain combines TRBV6-1 with TRBJ2-5; 7 bases line up with TRBD1. Germline CDR1 is MNHNS and CDR2 is SASEGT. The CDR3 sequence is 14 residues long. With 7 bases clipped from V and 4 bases from J, the junction kept 9 bases outside the gene matches. In nucleotides, the CDR3 is TGTGCCAGCACCCCCATCGACAGGGCAGAGACCCAGTACTTC. This gives the protein CASTPIDRAETQYF.

This clonotype was counted only a few times. This sequence joins TRBV10-3 and TRBJ2-5; D is unclear. Deletions cut 3 bases from V and 2 bases from J, with 4 bases between. This CDR3 region has 12 residues. The germline V gene has CDR1 ENHRY and CDR2 SYGVKD. The CDR3 spells CAISDRQETQYF. CDR3 nucleotide sequence: TGTGCCATCAGTGATCGACAAGAGACCCAGTACTTC.